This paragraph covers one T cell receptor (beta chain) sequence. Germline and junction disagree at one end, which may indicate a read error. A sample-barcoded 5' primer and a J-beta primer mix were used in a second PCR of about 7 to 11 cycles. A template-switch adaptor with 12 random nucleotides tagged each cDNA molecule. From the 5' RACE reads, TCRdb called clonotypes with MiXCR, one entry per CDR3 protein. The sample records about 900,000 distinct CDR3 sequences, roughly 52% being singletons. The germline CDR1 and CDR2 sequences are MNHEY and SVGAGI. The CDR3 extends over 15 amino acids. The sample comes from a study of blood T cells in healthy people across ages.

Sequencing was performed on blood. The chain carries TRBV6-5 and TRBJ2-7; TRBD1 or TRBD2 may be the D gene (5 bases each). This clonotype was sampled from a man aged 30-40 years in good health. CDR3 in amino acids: CAGSWGNPRSYEQYF. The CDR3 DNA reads TGTGCCGGCAGTTGGGGGAACCCTCGGTCCTACGAGCAGTACTTC.